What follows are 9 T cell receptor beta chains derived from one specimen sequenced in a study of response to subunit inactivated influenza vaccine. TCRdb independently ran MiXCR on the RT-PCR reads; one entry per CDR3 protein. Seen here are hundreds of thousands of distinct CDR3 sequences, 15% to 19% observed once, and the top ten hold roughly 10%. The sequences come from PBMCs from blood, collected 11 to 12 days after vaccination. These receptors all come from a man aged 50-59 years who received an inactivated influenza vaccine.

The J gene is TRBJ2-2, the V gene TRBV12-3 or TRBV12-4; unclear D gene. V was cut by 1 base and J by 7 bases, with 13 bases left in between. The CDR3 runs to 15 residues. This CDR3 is CASSLGSTTGGELFF. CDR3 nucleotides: TGTGCCAGCAGTTTAGGGTCCACCACGGGCGGGGAGCTGTTTTTT.

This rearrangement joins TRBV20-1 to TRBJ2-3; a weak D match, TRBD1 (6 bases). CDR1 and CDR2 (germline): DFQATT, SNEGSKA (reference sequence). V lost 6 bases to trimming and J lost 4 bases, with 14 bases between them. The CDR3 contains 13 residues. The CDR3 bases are TGCAGTGCCTACAGGGTTGGCGCAGATACGCAGTATTTT. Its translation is CSAYRVGADTQYF.

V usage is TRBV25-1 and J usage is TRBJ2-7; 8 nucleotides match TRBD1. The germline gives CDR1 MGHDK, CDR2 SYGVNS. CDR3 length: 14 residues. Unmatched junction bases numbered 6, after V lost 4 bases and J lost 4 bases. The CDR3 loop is CASSVLDREYEQYF. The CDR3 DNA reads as TGTGCCAGCAGTGTTCTGGACAGGGAATACGAGCAGTACTTC.

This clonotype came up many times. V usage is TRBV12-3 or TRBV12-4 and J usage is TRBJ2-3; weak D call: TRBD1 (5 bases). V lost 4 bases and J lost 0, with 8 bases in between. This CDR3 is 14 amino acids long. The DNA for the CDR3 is TGTGCCAGCAGTTCAGGGCACAGCACAGATACGCAGTATTTT. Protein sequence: CASSSGHSTDTQYF.

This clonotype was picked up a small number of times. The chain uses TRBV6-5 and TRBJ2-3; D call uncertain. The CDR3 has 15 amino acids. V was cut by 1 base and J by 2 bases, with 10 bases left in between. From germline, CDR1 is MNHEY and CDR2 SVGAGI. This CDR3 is CASSYLLSTTDTQYF. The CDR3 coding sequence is TGTGCCAGCAGTTACTTACTCTCAACCACAGATACGCAGTATTTT.

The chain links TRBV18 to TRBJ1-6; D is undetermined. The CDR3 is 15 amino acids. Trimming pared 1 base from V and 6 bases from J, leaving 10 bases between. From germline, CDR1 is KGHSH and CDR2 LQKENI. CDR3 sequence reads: CASSPRSATNSPLHF. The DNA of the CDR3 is TGTGCCAGCTCACCACGGTCGGCCACTAATTCACCCCTCCACTTT. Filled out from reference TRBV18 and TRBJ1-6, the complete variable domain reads NAGVMQNPRHLVRRRGQEARLRCSPMKGHSHVYWYRQLPEEGLKFMVYLQKENIIDESGMPKERFSAEFPKEGPSILRIQQVVRGDSAAYFCASSPRSATNSPLHFGNGTRLTVT.

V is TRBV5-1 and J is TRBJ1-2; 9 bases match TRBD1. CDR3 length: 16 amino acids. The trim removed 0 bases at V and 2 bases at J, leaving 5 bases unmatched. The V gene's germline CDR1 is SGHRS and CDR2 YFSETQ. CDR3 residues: CASSLDGQGTNYGYTF. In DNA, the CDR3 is TGCGCCAGCAGCTTGGACGGACAGGGGACCAACTATGGCTACACCTTC.

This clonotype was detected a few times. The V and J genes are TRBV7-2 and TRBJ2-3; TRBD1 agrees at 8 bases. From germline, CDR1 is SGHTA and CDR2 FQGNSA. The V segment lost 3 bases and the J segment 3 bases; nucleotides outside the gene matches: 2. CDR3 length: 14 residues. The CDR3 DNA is TGTGCCAGCAGCTTGGACAGGGAGACAGATACGCAGTATTTT. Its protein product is CASSLDRETDTQYF.

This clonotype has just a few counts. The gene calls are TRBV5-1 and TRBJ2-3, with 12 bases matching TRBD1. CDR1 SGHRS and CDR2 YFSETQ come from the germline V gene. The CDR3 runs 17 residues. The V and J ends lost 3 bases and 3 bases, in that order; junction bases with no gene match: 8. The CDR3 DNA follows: TGCGCCAGCAGCTCCGGGACAGGGGGCGCGTGGACAGATACGCAGTATTTT. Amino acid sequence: CASSSGTGGAWTDTQYF. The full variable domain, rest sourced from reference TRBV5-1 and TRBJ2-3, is KAGVTQTPRYLIKTRGQQVTLSCSPISGHRSVSWYQQTPGQGLQFLFEYFSETQRNKGNFPGRFSGRQFSNSRSEMNVSTLELGDSALYLCASSSGTGGAWTDTQYFGPGTRLTVL.